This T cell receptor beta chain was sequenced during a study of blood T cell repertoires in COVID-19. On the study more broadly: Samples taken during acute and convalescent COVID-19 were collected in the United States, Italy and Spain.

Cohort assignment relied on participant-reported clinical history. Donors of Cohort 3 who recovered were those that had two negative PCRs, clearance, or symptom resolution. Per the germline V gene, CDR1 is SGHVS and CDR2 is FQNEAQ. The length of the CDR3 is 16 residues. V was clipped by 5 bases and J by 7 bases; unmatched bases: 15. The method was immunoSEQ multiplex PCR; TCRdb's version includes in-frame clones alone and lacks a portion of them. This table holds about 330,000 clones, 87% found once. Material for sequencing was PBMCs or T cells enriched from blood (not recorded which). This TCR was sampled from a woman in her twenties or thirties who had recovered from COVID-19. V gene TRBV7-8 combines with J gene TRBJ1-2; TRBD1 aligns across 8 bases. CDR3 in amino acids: CASSRTGPRLARGYTF. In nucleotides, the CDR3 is TGTGCCAGCAGCCGGACAGGGCCCCGGTTGGCGCGTGGCTACACCTTC.